This T cell receptor (beta chain) was obtained from a study of T-cell reconstitution after alpha-beta-depleted transplantation in children. Remarks on this clonotype: Its target is not known.

General observations from the study: One year post-transplant, T-cell counts and diversity were largely derived from T cells produced anew. Where some patients showed high TCRbeta diversity at day 60, it came from recipient T cells and thymic progenitors that had survived.

This CDR3 region has 12 residues. V was clipped by 6 bases and J by 12 bases; unmatched bases: 9. The germline V gene has CDR1 MNHEY and CDR2 SVGAGI. Using unique molecular identifiers, the investigators prepared the TCRbeta library. TCRdb reprocessed the PCR reads via MiXCR and lists one record per CDR3 protein. This sample yields about 460,000 distinct CDR3 sequences, of which approximately 10% are seen a single time; around 15% belongs to the top ten. This chain uses TRBV6-5 with TRBJ1-1; 8 bases fit TRBD1. The starting material was PBMCs, mostly from graft donor cells, obtained 180 days after TCRalphabeta/CD19-depleted stem cell transplant. The source of this sequence is a female patient aged 2 to 10 who had a stem cell transplant for aplastic anemia, so the T cells may come from the graft donor. The CDR3 nucleotides read TGTGCCAGCAGCCAGGGGGCGGGTTTGCCTTTCTTT. Protein: CASSQGAGLPFF.